This record concerns one T cell receptor (beta chain) sequence. As yet, its antigen is unknown. Germline V lookup: CDR1 LNHDA, CDR2 SQIVND (reference sequence). Trimming removed 5 bases from V and 4 bases from J; junction bases left unmatched: 7. The CDR3 has 15 residues. Clones were sequenced by immunoSEQ multiplex PCR, and TCRdb holds only the in-frame ones, with some missing. The sample has more than 350,000 clones, 75% to 95% seen once. The data were taken from a study of Ad26.COV2.S vaccination and SARS-CoV-2 variants. Study-wide context: The donor participated in the COV1001 trial, in its Ad26.COV2.S arm. In the study, Ad26.COV2.S was injected intramuscularly once, or twice 56 days apart.

Notes on the study in general: Breadth and depth estimates from TCRs may understate total T cell responses.

Stated treatment: some 20 received Ad26.COV2.S at low or high dose, single or two shots; about 5 received placebo; per-sample allocation not given. The samples date from day 63 after the first vaccine or placebo injection. The source is a person between 18 and 65 years old who received the Ad26.COV2.S COVID-19 vaccine or a placebo. This chain links TRBV19 with TRBJ1-5; 8 bases align to TRBD1. Specimen: peripheral blood, collected in a trial of Ad26.COV2.S vaccine versus placebo. Here the CDR3 reads CASSSTGGRNQPQHF. Written as DNA, the CDR3 is TGTGCCAGTAGTTCCACAGGGGGAAGGAATCAGCCCCAGCATTTT.